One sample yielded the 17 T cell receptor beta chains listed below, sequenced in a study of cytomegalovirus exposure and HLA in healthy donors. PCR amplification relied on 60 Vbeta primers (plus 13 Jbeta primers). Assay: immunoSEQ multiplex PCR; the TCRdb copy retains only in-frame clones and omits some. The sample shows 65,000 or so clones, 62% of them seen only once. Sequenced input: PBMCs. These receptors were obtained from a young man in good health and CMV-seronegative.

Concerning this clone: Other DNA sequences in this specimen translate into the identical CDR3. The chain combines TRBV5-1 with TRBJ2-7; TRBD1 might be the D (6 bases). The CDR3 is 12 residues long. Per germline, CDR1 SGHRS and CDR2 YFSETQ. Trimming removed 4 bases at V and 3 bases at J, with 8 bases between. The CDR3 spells CASSPDSYEQYF. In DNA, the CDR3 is TGCGCCAGCAGCCCGGACAGCTACGAGCAGTACTTC.

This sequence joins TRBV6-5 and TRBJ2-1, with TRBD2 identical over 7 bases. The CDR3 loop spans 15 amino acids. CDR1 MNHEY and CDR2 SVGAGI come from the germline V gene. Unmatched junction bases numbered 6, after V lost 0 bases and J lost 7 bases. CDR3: CASSYSTGLGNEQFF. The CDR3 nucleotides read TGTGCCAGCAGTTACTCGACCGGACTAGGTAATGAGCAGTTCTTC.

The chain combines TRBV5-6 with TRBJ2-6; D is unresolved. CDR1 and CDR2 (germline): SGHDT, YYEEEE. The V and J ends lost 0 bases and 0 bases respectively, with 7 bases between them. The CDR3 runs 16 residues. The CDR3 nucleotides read TGTGCCAGCAGCTTGGGAGTGAACTCTGGGGCCAACGTCCTGACTTTC. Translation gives CASSLGVNSGANVLTF.

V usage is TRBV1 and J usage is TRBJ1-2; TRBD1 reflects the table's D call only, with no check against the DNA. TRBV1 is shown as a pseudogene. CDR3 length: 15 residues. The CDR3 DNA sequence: TGCACCAGCAGCCGACAGGGGTTACGATGGAATGGCTACACCTTC. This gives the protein CTSSRQGLRWNGYTF.

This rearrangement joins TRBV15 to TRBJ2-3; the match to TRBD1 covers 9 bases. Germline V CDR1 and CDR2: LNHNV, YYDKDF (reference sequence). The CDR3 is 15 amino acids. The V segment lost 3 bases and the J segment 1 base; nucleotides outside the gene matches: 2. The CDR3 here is CATSRTGGRTDTQYF. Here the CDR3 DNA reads TGTGCCACCAGCAGGACAGGGGGGCGCACAGATACGCAGTATTTT.

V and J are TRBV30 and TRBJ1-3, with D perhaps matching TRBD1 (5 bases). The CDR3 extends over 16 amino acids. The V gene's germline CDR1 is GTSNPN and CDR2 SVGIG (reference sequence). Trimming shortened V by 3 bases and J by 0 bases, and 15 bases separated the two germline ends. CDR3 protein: CAWSDRQRNSGNTIYF. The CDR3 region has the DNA TGTGCCTGGAGCGACCGACAGCGAAACTCTGGAAACACCATATATTTT.

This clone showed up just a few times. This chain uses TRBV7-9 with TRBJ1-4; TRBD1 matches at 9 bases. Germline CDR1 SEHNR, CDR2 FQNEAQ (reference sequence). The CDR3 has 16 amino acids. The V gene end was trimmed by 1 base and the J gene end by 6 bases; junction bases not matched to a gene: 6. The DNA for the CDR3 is TGTGCCAGCAGCTTAGTGCGGGACAGGGCATATGAAAAACTGTTTTTT. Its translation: CASSLVRDRAYEKLFF. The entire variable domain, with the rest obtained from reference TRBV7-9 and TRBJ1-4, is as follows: DTGVSQNPRHKITKRGQNVTFRCDPISEHNRLYWYRQTLGQGPEFLTYFQNEAQLEKSRLLSDRFSAERPKGSFSTLEIQRTEQGDSAMYLCASSLVRDRAYEKLFFGSGTQLSVL.

The CDR3 reads CASIRPGGGYTF. Written as DNA, the CDR3 is TGTGCCAGCATCCGTCCAGGGGGCGGCTACACCTTC. The chain combines TRBV5-6 with TRBJ1-2, with 8 bases lining up with TRBD1. CDR1 and CDR2 (germline): SGHDT, YYEEEE. This CDR3 is built from 12 residues. J was trimmed by 8 bases and V by 6 bases; bases with no gene match: 6. Drawing the rest from reference TRBV5-6 and TRBJ1-2, the complete variable domain is DAGVTQSPTHLIKTRGQQVTLRCSPKSGHDTVSWYQQALGQGPQFIFQYYEEEERQRGNFPDRFSGHQFPNYSSELNVNALLLGDSALYLCASIRPGGGYTFGSGTRLTVV.

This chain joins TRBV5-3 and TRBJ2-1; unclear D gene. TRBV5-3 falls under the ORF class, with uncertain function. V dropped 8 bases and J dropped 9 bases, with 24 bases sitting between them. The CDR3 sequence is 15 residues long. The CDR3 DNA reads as TGTGCCAGCAGTTACAAAGTGGTTCGCACAAGTGAGCAGTTCTTC. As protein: CASSYKVVRTSEQFF.

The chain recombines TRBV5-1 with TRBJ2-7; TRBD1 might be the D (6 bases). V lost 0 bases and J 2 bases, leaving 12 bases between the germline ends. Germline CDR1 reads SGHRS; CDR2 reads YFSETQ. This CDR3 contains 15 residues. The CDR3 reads CASSLVPDRTYEQYF. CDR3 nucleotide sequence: TGCGCCAGCAGCTTGGTCCCCGACAGGACCTACGAGCAGTACTTC.

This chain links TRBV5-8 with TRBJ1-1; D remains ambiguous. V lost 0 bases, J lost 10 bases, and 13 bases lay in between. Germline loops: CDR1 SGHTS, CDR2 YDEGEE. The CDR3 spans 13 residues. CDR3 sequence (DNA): TGTGCCAGCAGCTTGGCCCCCAGTCGAACAGCTTTCTTT. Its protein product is CASSLAPSRTAFF.

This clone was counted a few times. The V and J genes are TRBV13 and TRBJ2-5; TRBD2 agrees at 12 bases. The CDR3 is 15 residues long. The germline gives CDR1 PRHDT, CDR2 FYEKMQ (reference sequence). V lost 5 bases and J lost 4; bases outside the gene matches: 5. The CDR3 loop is CASSVTSGGIETQYF. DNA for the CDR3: TGTGCCAGCAGCGTTACTAGCGGGGGGATAGAGACCCAGTACTTC.

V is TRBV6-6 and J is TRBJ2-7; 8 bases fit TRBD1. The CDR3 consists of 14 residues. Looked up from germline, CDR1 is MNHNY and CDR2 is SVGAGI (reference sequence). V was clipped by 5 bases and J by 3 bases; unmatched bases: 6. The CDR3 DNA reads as TGTGCCAGCAGTCCGTGGACAGGGAGCTACGAGCAGTACTTC. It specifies CASSPWTGSYEQYF.

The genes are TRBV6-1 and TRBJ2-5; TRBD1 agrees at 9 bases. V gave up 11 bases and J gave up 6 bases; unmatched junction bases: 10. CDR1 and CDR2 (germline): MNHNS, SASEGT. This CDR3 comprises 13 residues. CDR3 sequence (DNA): TGTGCCGGGGATAACAGGGGGCAGAAGACCCAGTACTTC. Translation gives CAGDNRGQKTQYF.

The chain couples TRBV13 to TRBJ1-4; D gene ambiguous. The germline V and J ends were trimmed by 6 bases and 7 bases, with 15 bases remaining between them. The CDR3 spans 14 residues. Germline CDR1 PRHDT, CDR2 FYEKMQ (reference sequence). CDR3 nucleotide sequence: TGTGCCAGCAGTCAAGAGGGAAGCGGTGAAAAACTGTTTTTT. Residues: CASSQEGSGEKLFF.

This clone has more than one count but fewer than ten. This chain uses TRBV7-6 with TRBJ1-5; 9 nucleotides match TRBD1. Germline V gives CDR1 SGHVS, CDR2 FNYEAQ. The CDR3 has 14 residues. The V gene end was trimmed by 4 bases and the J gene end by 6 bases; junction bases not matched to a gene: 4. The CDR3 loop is CASSSQTGGQPQHF. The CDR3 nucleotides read TGTGCCAGCAGCTCACAGACAGGGGGTCAGCCCCAGCATTTT. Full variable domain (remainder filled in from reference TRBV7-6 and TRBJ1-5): GAGVSQSPRYKVTKRGQDVALRCDPISGHVSLYWYRQALGQGPEFLTYFNYEAQQDKSGLPNDRFSAERPEGSISTLTIQRTEQRDSAMYRCASSSQTGGQPQHFGDGTRLSIL.

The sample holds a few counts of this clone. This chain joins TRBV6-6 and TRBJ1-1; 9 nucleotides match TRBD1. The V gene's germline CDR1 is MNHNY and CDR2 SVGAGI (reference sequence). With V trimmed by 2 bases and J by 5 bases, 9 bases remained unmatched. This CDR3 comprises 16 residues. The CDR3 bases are TGTGCCAGCAGTTACGCCCCAGACAGGGGGAGGACTGAAGCTTTCTTT. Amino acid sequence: CASSYAPDRGRTEAFF.